This TCR beta chain was found in a study of Graves' ophthalmopathy and Graves' hyperthyroidism. The authors defined stable hyperthyroidism as no ophthalmopathy within 18 months of follow-up. Ages of hyperthyroidism patients ran from 18 to 65, and their diagnoses were new, under 2 months' duration. Pregnant or lactating patients and those with other autoimmune diseases or uncontrolled infections were excluded. Someone took the PBMCs out of more than 9 ml of fresh peripheral blood. In germline, CDR1 is LNHDA, CDR2 SQIVND (reference sequence). Trimming left V 9 bases short and J 0 bases short, with 20 bases between. CDR3 length: 16 residues. This clonotype was seen repeatedly, ten times or more. From RNA, the CDR3 regions of TCR beta chains were amplified and sequenced. RT-PCR with HTBI primers came first, then second-round multiplex PCR. One entry per CDR3 protein, called by TCRdb with MiXCR from the multiplex PCR reads. Among hundreds of thousands of distinct CDR3 sequences listed, 22% were seen once.

The sample was peripheral blood. The source is a woman under 30 with stable Graves' hyperthyroidism. Some clones in this sample may be carry-over from other donors' samples. The chain carries TRBV19 and TRBJ1-1; tentatively, D is TRBD1 (5 bases). CDR3: CASFGPLTEMNTEAFF. The CDR3, as DNA: TGTGCCAGCTTTGGTCCGTTGACAGAGATGAACACTGAAGCTTTCTTT.